These 16 T cell receptor beta chains were sequenced from one sample in a study of blood T cells in healthy people across ages (dated by TCRdb to about 2015). The protocol used for the library was 5' RACE. The sample was run on an Illumina HiSeq 2500. The second PCR ran for roughly 7 to 12 cycles and used a J-beta primer mix along with a sample-barcoded 5' primer. TCRdb passed the public sequencing reads through fastp at Q25 and MiXCR, retaining productive beta sequences. Identical CDR3 protein sequences are pooled into one entry, listed with their most common genes and DNA. This sample holds 870,000 or so distinct CDR3 sequences; under 35% were observed only once. Of the sample, 17% is held by the ten largest clones. The sample taken for sequencing was blood. The receptors stem from a woman older than 75 in good health.

This clonotype was detected once. V usage is TRBV12-3 or TRBV12-4 and J usage is TRBJ2-1; no reliable D call. The CDR3 consists of 12 residues. Trimming removed 3 bases at V and 8 bases at J, with 8 bases between. CDR3 in amino acids: CASSFSVDEQFF. The CDR3 region has the DNA TGTGCCAGCAGTTTTTCGGTTGATGAGCAGTTCTTC.

Of note for this clonotype: A single base separates this from a much larger clone, so it may be a read error. The genes are TRBV7-8 and TRBJ2-1, with a possible D match to TRBD2 (5 bases). The DNA end favors TRBJ2-7, so the J call may be wrong. This CDR3 contains 16 residues. CDR1 and CDR2 from the germline V gene are SGHVS and FQNEAQ. The CDR3 protein is CASSLAVGSSYNEQYF. The CDR3 DNA sequence: TGTGCCAGCAGCTTAGCAGTGGGGAGCTCCTACAATGAGCAGTACTTC.

The chain carries TRBV6-4 and TRBJ2-3; 10 bases agree with TRBD2. J lost 1 base, V lost 0 bases, and 1 base had no gene match. The CDR3 length is 16 residues. CDR1 and CDR2 (germline): MRHNA, SNTAGT. The CDR3 loop is CASSDSGTSGTDTQYF. Here the CDR3 DNA reads TGTGCCAGCAGTGACTCCGGGACTAGCGGCACAGATACGCAGTATTTT.

The chain employs TRBV2 and TRBJ2-3; TRBD1 matches at 7 bases. V gave up 4 bases and J gave up 2 bases; unmatched junction bases: 15. This CDR3 spans 18 amino acids. Germline V lookup: CDR1 SNHLY, CDR2 FYNNEI. CDR3 sequence reads: CASSGADPGQPFTDTQYF. CDR3 coding DNA: TGTGCCAGCAGTGGAGCGGACCCGGGACAGCCCTTCACAGATACGCAGTATTTT.

The chain couples TRBV29-1 to TRBJ2-7; a weak D match, TRBD1 (6 bases). Looked up from germline, CDR1 is SQVTM and CDR2 is ANQGSEA. CDR3 length: 12 amino acids. V dropped 7 bases and J dropped 3 bases, with 13 bases sitting between them. CDR3 in amino acids: CSAAGQSYEQYF. The DNA of the CDR3 is TGCAGCGCCGCCGGACAGAGCTACGAGCAGTACTTC.

This clonotype was seen only once. The chain combines TRBV19 with TRBJ2-7, with unresolved D. Matching the DNA end better, TRBJ2-5 makes the J call doubtful. The CDR3 totals 12 residues. Germline CDR1 LNHDA, CDR2 SQIVND (reference sequence). CDR3 in amino acids: CASSIGQETQYF. As DNA, the CDR3 is TGTGCCAGTAGTATAGGGCAGGAGACCCAGTACTTC.

This clonotype was observed at least ten times. The chain is built from TRBV18 and TRBJ1-1; tentative D call: TRBD1 (6 bases). Germline CDR1 reads KGHSH; CDR2 reads LQKENI. This CDR3 is 16 amino acids long. V shed 0 bases and J shed 5 bases, with 16 bases lying between them. In DNA, the CDR3 is TGTGCCAGCTCACCACCGAGTTTGGACAGCCGGACTGAAGCTTTCTTT. Translation: CASSPPSLDSRTEAFF. The complete variable domain, with remaining parts taken from reference TRBV18 and TRBJ1-1, reads NAGVMQNPRHLVRRRGQEARLRCSPMKGHSHVYWYRQLPEEGLKFMVYLQKENIIDESGMPKERFSAEFPKEGPSILRIQQVVRGDSAAYFCASSPPSLDSRTEAFFGQGTRLTVV.

This clonotype was found many times. The chain uses TRBV20-1 and TRBJ1-2, with D possibly matching TRBD1 (6 bases). Deletions cut 0 bases from V and 3 bases from J, with 17 bases between. The CDR3 totals 16 residues. Germline lookup yields CDR1 DFQATT and CDR2 SNEGSKA (reference sequence). The chain's CDR3 is CSARDRQDLTHYGYTF. The CDR3, as DNA: TGCAGTGCTAGAGATCGACAGGACCTAACCCACTATGGCTACACCTTC.

Note on this clonotype: One end of the junction varies from germline; a read error may be responsible. V and J are TRBV7-2 and TRBJ2-3; weak D call: TRBD2 (5 bases). Germline values: CDR1 SGHTA, CDR2 FQGNSA. CDR3 size: 16 residues. This CDR3 is CARSRRKSGLADTQYF. DNA of the CDR3: TGCGCCCGCAGCCGTCGGAAGTCGGGGTTGGCAGATACGCAGTATTTT.

The V call is TRBV4-1, the J call TRBJ1-2; D gene unclear. CDR1 is MGHRA and CDR2 is YSYEKL in the germline V gene. Trimming took 0 bases from V and 4 from J, leaving 12 bases between them. CDR3 length: 15 residues. The CDR3 loop reads CASSQDRGQLYGYTF. CDR3 DNA sequence: TGCGCCAGCAGCCAAGATAGAGGCCAACTCTATGGCTACACCTTC.

This clonotype showed up many times. The chain links TRBV7-2 to TRBJ1-2, with 9 bases identical to TRBD1. J lost 8 bases, V lost 5 bases, and 9 bases had no gene match. This CDR3 comprises 14 residues. CDR1 SGHTA and CDR2 FQGNSA come from the germline V gene. The CDR3 region has the DNA TGTGCCAGCAGCGTTCCGACAGGGGGGGGCGGCTACACCTTC. As protein: CASSVPTGGGGYTF.

This clonotype has at least ten counts. The chain combines TRBV7-2 with TRBJ2-1; D may be TRBD2 (6 bases). The CDR3 contains 13 residues. The germline V gene encodes CDR1 SGHTA and CDR2 FQGNSA. Between the trimmed V and J ends, which lost 5 bases and 9 bases, there was a span of 14 bases. CDR3 residues: CASSRMGGSEQFF. The CDR3 DNA reads as TGTGCCAGCAGCCGTATGGGGGGTAGTGAGCAGTTCTTC.

The DNA of the CDR3 is TGTGCCAGCAGCAGCTCCTTGGGACAGATGGGCAATCAGCCCCAGCATTTT. Protein product: CASSSSLGQMGNQPQHF. J is TRBJ1-5 and V is TRBV21-1; TRBD1 is the table's D call and was not checked against the DNA. TRBV21-1 is shown as a pseudogene. This CDR3 spans 17 amino acids.

This clonotype was detected a few times. This chain joins TRBV19 and TRBJ1-6, with D perhaps matching TRBD1 (6 bases). Per germline, CDR1 LNHDA and CDR2 SQIVND (reference sequence). The germline V and J ends were trimmed by 6 bases and 7 bases, with 16 bases remaining between them. This CDR3 spans 15 amino acids. CDR3 amino acids: CASSQSGTPNSPLHF. The CDR3 bases are TGTGCCAGTAGCCAGTCCGGGACACCGAATTCACCCCTCCACTTT.

At least ten counts were recorded for this clonotype. This chain joins TRBV5-1 and TRBJ2-3, with D perhaps TRBD1 (6 bases). The CDR3 contains 16 residues. Trimming left V 4 bases short and J 4 bases short, with 19 bases between. From germline, CDR1 is SGHRS and CDR2 YFSETQ. This CDR3 reads CASSVTGSSTSDTQYF. The CDR3 DNA sequence: TGCGCCAGCAGCGTGACAGGTTCCTCGACGTCAGATACGCAGTATTTT.

V and J are TRBV7-9 and TRBJ2-3; 8 bases fit TRBD2. Germline assignment: CDR1 SEHNR and CDR2 FQNEAQ (reference sequence). V dropped 2 bases and J dropped 4; count of bases not matched to a gene: 11. This CDR3 contains 17 residues. The CDR3 is CASSLLEVQAGADTQYF. The CDR3 DNA is TGTGCCAGCAGCTTACTGGAAGTACAAGCGGGAGCAGATACGCAGTATTTT. Based on the CDR3 plus reference TRBV7-9 and TRBJ2-3, the full variable domain is DTGVSQNPRHKITKRGQNVTFRCDPISEHNRLYWYRQTLGQGPEFLTYFQNEAQLEKSRLLSDRFSAERPKGSFSTLEIQRTEQGDSAMYLCASSLLEVQAGADTQYFGPGTRLTVL.